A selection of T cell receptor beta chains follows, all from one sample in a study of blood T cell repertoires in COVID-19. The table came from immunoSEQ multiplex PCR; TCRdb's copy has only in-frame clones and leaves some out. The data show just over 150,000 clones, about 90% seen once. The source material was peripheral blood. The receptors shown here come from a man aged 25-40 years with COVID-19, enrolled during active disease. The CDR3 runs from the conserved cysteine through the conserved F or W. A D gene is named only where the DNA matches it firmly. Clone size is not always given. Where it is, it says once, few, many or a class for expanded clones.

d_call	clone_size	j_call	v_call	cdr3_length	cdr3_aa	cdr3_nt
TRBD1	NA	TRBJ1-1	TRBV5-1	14	CASSRDRGNTEAFF	TGCGCCAGCAGCAGGGACAGGGGGAACACTGAAGCTTTCTTT
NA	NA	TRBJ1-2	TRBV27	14	CASSSPQINYGYTF	TGTGCCAGCAGTTCGCCTCAGATTAACTATGGCTACACCTTC
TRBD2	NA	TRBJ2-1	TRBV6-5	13	CASSRLAGREQFF	TGTGCCAGCAGTCGTCTAGCGGGACGCGAGCAGTTCTTC
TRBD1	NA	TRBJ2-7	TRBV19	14	CASSLRGQGYEQYF	TGTGCCAGTAGTCTCAGGGGACAGGGGTACGAGCAGTACTTC
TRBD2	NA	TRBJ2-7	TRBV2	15	CASSESLAGVYEQYF	TGTGCCAGCAGTGAATCACTAGCGGGGGTCTACGAGCAGTACTTC
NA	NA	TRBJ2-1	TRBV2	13	CASSERQYNEQFF	TGTGCCAGCAGTGAACGACAATACAATGAGCAGTTCTTC
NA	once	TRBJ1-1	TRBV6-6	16	CASSYSNTAMNTEAFF	TGTGCCAGCAGTTACTCGAACACAGCAATGAACACTGAAGCTTTCTTT
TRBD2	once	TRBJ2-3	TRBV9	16	CASSERPTSIADTQYF	TGTGCCAGCAGCGAGAGACCGACTAGCATCGCAGATACGCAGTATTTT
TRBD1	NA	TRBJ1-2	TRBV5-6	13	CASSTGQGHGYTF	TGTGCCAGCAGCACCGGACAGGGCCATGGCTACACCTTC
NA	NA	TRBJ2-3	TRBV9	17	CASSVDGGDPSTDTQYF	TGTGCCAGCAGCGTAGACGGGGGAGATCCTAGCACAGATACGCAGTATTTT
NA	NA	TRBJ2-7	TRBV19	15	CASSIGQGLTYEQYF	TGTGCCAGTAGTATTGGTCAGGGGCTAACCTACGAGCAGTACTTC
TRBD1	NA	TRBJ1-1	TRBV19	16	CASSIQGGQGIAEAFF	TGTGCCAGTAGTATACAAGGGGGACAGGGGATTGCTGAAGCTTTCTTT
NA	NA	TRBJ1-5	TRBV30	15	CAWSLTGGPNQPQHF	TGTGCCTGGAGCCTGACAGGAGGTCCTAATCAGCCCCAGCATTTT
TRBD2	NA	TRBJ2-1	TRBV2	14	CASHFERESNEQFF	TGTGCCAGCCACTTTGAGCGGGAGTCCAATGAGCAGTTCTTC
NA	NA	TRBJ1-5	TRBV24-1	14	CATSDNRGYQPQHF	TGTGCCACCAGTGATAATAGGGGTTATCAGCCCCAGCATTTT
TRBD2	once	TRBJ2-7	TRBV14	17	CASSPRLAGVIWDEQYF	TGTGCCAGCAGCCCCCGACTAGCGGGAGTAATATGGGACGAGCAGTACTTC
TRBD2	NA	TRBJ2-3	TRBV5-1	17	CASSPPGLAGGTDTQYF	TGCGCCAGCAGCCCTCCGGGACTAGCGGGGGGGACAGATACGCAGTATTTT
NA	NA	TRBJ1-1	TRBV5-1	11	CASSTSSEAFF	TGCGCCAGCAGTACTTCAAGTGAAGCTTTCTTT
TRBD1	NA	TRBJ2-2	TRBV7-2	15	CASSLAVQGTGELFF	TGTGCCAGCAGCTTAGCGGTACAGGGGACCGGGGAGCTGTTTTTT
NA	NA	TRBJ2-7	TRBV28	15	CASSFRGTGSYEQYF	TGTGCCAGCAGTTTTCGCGGGACGGGCTCCTACGAGCAGTACTTC
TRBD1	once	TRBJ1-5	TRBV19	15	CASTRDRGGLQPQHF	TGTGCCAGTACCCGGGACAGGGGAGGTTTGCAGCCCCAGCATTTT
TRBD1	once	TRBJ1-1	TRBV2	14	CASSWDRGNTEAFF	TGTGCCAGCAGTTGGGACAGGGGGAACACTGAAGCTTTCTTT
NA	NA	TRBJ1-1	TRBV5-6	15	CASSLHTGMNTEAFF	TGTGCCAGCAGCTTGCACACAGGGATGAATACTGAAGCTTTCTTT
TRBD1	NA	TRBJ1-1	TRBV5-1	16	CASSPNPRGRDTEAFF	TGCGCCAGCAGCCCGAATCCCAGGGGGCGGGACACTGAAGCTTTCTTT
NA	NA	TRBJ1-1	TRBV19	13	CASTDRTNTEAFF	TGTGCCAGTACCGACAGAACGAACACTGAAGCTTTCTTT
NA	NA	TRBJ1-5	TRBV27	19	CASSLFSYLGQGFNQPQHF	TGTGCCAGCAGCCTATTCAGTTATTTAGGGCAGGGATTTAATCAGCCCCAGCATTTT
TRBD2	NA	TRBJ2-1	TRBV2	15	CASRFGSGGYNEQFF	TGTGCCAGCAGGTTTGGAAGCGGGGGGTACAATGAGCAGTTCTTC